This is a list of T cell receptor beta chains from one sample in a study of T cells in Graves' hyperthyroidism and ophthalmopathy. A single record per CDR3 protein comes from TCRdb applying MiXCR to the multiplex PCR reads. The data hold about 420,000 distinct CDR3 sequences, with 15% to 19% observed a single time. The sequenced material came from blood. Source of these receptors: a woman aged 18-29 years with Graves' hyperthyroidism. The CDR3 runs from the conserved cysteine through the conserved F or W. Each record gives: D gene, CDR3 length, clone size, J gene, V gene, CDR3 DNA, CDR3 protein. The D gene is left open where the match is weak. Part of the rows lack a size; the others show once, few, many or a class for expanded clones.

d_call: .; cdr3_length: 11; clone_size: many; j_call: TRBJ2-5; v_call: TRBV12-3/TRBV12-4; cdr3_nt: TGTGCCAGCAGTTTTTCTGAGACCCAGTACTTC; cdr3_aa: CASSFSETQYF
d_call: .; cdr3_length: 14; clone_size: .; j_call: TRBJ2-1; v_call: TRBV19; cdr3_nt: TGTGCCATCCGCACCACGCCCATGACGACAAAGCAGTTCTTC; cdr3_aa: CAIRTTPMTTKQFF
d_call: .; cdr3_length: 15; clone_size: many; j_call: TRBJ1-3; v_call: TRBV18; cdr3_nt: TGTGCCAGCTCACTCCCACCAGGGGTTGGAAACACCATATATTTT; cdr3_aa: CASSLPPGVGNTIYF
d_call: TRBD2; cdr3_length: 15; clone_size: many; j_call: TRBJ2-2; v_call: TRBV20-1; cdr3_nt: TGCAGTGCGTCTCTAGCGGGAGATCAAACCGGGGAGCTGTTTTTT; cdr3_aa: CSASLAGDQTGELFF
d_call: .; cdr3_length: 13; clone_size: .; j_call: TRBJ1-2; v_call: TRBV14; cdr3_nt: TGTGCCAGCAGCCAAAATCGTAACTATGGCTACACCTTC; cdr3_aa: CASSQNRNYGYTF
d_call: TRBD2; cdr3_length: 17; clone_size: .; j_call: TRBJ2-3; v_call: TRBV20-1; cdr3_nt: TGCAGTGCTAGAGGACTTAGCGGGGGGAGTTACACAGATACGCAGTATTTT; cdr3_aa: CSARGLSGGSYTDTQYF
d_call: TRBD2; cdr3_length: 19; clone_size: .; j_call: TRBJ2-1; v_call: TRBV4-1; cdr3_nt: TGCGCCAGCAGCCTCAGTCCCTGGACTAGCGGGAGGCCCGACAATGAGCAGTTCTTC; cdr3_aa: CASSLSPWTSGRPDNEQFF
d_call: .; cdr3_length: 17; clone_size: .; j_call: TRBJ1-5; v_call: TRBV4-1; cdr3_nt: TGCGCCAGCAGCCAATTTTATGAGGGAATTAGCAATCAGCCCCAGCATTTT; cdr3_aa: CASSQFYEGISNQPQHF
d_call: .; cdr3_length: 15; clone_size: many; j_call: TRBJ2-5; v_call: TRBV12-3/TRBV12-4; cdr3_nt: TGTGCCAGCAGTTTCAGAGGACCATCCCCGGAGACCCAGTACTTC; cdr3_aa: CASSFRGPSPETQYF
d_call: .; cdr3_length: 16; clone_size: many; j_call: TRBJ2-1; v_call: TRBV11-2; cdr3_nt: TGTGCCAGCAGCTTAGGTAGTAGCCCAGACTACAATGAGCAGTTCTTC; cdr3_aa: CASSLGSSPDYNEQFF
d_call: TRBD1; cdr3_length: 15; clone_size: many; j_call: TRBJ1-2; v_call: TRBV30; cdr3_nt: TGTGCCTGGAGTGTGGTGCCGACAGGGAGTGGTGGCTACACCTTC; cdr3_aa: CAWSVVPTGSGGYTF
d_call: .; cdr3_length: 12; clone_size: few; j_call: TRBJ1-2; v_call: TRBV5-1; cdr3_nt: TGCGCCAGCAGGAGGAACAGGGACGGCTACACCTTC; cdr3_aa: CASRRNRDGYTF
d_call: TRBD2; cdr3_length: 14; clone_size: few; j_call: TRBJ2-1; v_call: TRBV12-5; cdr3_nt: TGTGCTAGTGGTTCGGGGGGGGTTCGGAATGAGCAGTTCTTC; cdr3_aa: CASGSGGVRNEQFF
d_call: .; cdr3_length: 13; clone_size: many; j_call: TRBJ1-2; v_call: TRBV28; cdr3_nt: TGTGCCAGCATAAAGGGGGGAAACTATGGCTACACCTTC; cdr3_aa: CASIKGGNYGYTF
d_call: TRBD1; cdr3_length: 14; clone_size: few; j_call: TRBJ2-1; v_call: TRBV19; cdr3_nt: TGTGCCAGTACAGTCGGGACAGAATACAATGAGCAGTTCTTC; cdr3_aa: CASTVGTEYNEQFF